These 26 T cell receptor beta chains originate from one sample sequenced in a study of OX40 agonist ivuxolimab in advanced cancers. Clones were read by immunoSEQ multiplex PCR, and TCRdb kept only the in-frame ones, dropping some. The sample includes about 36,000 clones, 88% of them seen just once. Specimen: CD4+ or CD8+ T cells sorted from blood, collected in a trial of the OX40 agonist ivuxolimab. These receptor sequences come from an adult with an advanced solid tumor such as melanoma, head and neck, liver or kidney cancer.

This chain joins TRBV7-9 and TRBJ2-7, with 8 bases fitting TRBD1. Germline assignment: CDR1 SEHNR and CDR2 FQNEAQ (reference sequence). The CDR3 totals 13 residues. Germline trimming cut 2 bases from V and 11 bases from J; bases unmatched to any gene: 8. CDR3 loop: CASSLPFGQGKYF. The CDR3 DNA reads TGTGCCAGCAGCTTACCTTTTGGACAGGGAAAGTACTTC.

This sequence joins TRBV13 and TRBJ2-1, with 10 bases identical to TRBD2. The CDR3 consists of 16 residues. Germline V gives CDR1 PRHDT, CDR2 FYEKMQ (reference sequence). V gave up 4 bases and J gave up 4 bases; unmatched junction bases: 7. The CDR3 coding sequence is TGTGCCAGCAGCTCCCTAGCGGGAGCACCTTACAATGAGCAGTTCTTC. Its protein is CASSSLAGAPYNEQFF.

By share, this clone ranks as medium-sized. Here the CDR3 DNA reads TGTGCCAGTAGTATCGGCGACAGTGACGCTTTCTTT. Translated, it gives CASSIGDSDAFF. The rearrangement links TRBV19 to TRBJ1-1; tentatively, D is TRBD1 (5 bases). This CDR3 region has 12 residues. V lost 3 bases and J 11 bases, leaving 13 bases between the germline ends. CDR1 is LNHDA and CDR2 is SQIVND in the germline V gene (reference sequence).

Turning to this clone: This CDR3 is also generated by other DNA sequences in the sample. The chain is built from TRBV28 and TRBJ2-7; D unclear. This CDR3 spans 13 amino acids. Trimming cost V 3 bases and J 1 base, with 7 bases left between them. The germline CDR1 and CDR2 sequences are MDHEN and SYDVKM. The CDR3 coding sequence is TGTGCCAGCAGTTTGGGATCTTCCTACGAGCAGTACTTC. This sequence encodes CASSLGSSYEQYF.

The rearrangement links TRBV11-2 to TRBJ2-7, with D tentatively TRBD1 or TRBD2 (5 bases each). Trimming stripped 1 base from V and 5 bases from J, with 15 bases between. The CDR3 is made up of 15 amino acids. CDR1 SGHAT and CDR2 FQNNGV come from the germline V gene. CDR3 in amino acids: CASSLGDGMLHEQYF. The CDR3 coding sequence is TGTGCCAGCAGCTTAGGGGACGGGATGCTCCACGAGCAGTACTTC. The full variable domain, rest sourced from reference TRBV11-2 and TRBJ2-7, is EAGVAQSPRYKIIEKRQSVAFWCNPISGHATLYWYQQILGQGPKLLIQFQNNGVVDDSQLPKDRFSAERLKGVDSTLKIQPAKLEDSAVYLCASSLGDGMLHEQYFGPGTRLTVT.

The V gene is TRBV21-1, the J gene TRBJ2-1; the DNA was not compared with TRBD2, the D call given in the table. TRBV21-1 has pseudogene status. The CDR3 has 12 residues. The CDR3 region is CASSKSPGEQFF. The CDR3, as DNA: TGTGCCAGCAGCAAATCACCGGGTGAGCAGTTCTTC.

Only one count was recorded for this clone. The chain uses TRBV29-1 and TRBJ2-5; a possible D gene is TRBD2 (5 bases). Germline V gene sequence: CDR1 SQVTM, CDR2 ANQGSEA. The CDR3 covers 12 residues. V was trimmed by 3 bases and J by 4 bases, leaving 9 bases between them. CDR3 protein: CSVDHGVETQYF. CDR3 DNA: TGCAGCGTTGATCACGGGGTAGAGACCCAGTACTTC.

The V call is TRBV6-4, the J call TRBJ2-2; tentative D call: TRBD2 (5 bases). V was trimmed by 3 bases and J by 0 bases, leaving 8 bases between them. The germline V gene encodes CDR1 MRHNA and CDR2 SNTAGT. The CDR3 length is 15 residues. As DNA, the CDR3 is TGTGCCAGCAGTGAGTACGGGACGAACACCGGGGAGCTGTTTTTT. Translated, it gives CASSEYGTNTGELFF.

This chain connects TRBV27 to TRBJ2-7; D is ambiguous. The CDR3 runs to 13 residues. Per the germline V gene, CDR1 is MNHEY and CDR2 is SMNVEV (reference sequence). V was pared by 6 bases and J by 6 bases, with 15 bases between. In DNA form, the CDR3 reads TGTGCCAGCAGGGGGTTCGGTGGGGTCGAGCAGTACTTC. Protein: CASRGFGGVEQYF.

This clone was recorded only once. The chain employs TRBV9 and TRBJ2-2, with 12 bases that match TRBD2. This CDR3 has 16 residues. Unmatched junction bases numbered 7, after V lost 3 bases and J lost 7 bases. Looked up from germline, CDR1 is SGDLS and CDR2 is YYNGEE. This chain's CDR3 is CASSATSGRWDGELFF. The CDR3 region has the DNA TGTGCCAGCAGCGCCACTAGCGGGAGGTGGGACGGGGAGCTGTTTTTT.

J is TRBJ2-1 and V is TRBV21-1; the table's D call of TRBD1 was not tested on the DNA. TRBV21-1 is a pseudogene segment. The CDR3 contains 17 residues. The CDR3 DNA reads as TGTGCCAGCAGCAAAGAGAGGCGGCAGGGCACCTACAATGAGCAGTTCTTC. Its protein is CASSKERRQGTYNEQFF.

The CDR3 reads CASSLIRVGYTDTQYF. The DNA of the CDR3 is TGTGCCAGCAGCTTAATCCGGGTCGGATACACAGATACGCAGTATTTT. The rearrangement uses TRBV13 and TRBJ2-3; D ambiguous. The CDR3 totals 16 residues. In germline, CDR1 is PRHDT, CDR2 FYEKMQ (reference sequence). Trimming pared 2 bases from V and 2 bases from J, leaving 14 bases between. The complete variable domain, with remaining parts taken from reference TRBV13 and TRBJ2-3, reads AAGVIQSPRHLIKEKRETATLKCYPIPRHDTVYWYQQGPGQDPQFLISFYEKMQSDKGSIPDRFSAQQFSDYHSELNMSSLELGDSALYFCASSLIRVGYTDTQYFGPGTRLTVL.

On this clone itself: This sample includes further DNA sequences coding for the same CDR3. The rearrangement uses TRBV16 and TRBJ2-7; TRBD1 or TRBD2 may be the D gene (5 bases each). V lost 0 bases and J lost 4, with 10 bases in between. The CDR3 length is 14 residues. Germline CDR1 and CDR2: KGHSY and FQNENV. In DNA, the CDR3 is TGTGCCAGCAGCCAATCAGGGGACGGGTACGAGCAGTACTTC. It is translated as CASSQSGDGYEQYF.

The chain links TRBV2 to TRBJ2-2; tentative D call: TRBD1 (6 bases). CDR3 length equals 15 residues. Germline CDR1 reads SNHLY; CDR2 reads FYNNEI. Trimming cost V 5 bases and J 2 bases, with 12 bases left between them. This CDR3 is CASSSLGQNTGELFF. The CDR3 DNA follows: TGTGCCAGCAGTTCCCTGGGACAAAACACCGGGGAGCTGTTTTTT.

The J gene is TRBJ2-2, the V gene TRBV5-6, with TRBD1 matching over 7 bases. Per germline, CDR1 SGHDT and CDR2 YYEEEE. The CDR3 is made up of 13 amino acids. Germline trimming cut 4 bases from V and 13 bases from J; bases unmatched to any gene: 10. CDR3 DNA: TGTGCCAGCAGCCATTACAGGGGCGGGTTGCTGTTTTTT. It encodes CASSHYRGGLLFF.

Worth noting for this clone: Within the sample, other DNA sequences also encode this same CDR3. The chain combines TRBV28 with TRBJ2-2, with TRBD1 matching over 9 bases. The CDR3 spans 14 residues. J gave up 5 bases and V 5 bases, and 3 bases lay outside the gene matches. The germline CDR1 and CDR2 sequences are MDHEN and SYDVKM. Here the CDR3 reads CASSPGTGTGELFF. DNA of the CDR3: TGTGCCAGCAGTCCGGGGACAGGGACCGGGGAGCTGTTTTTT.

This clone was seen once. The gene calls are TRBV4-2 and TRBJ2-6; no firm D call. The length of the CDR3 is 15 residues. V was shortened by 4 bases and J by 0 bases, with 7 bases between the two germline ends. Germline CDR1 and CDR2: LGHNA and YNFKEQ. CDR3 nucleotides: TGTGCCAGCAGCCTCCTGAACTCTGGGGCCAACGTCCTGACTTTC. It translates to CASSLLNSGANVLTF.

As DNA, the CDR3 is TGTGCCAGCAGGGGACGGGAAGGCACAGATACGCAGTATTTT. It codes for CASRGREGTDTQYF. This chain connects TRBV2 to TRBJ2-3; D may match TRBD1 or TRBD2 (5 bases each). Germline V gene sequence: CDR1 SNHLY, CDR2 FYNNEI. This CDR3 region has 14 residues. V was cut by 6 bases and J by 1 base, with 11 bases left in between.

The CDR3 here is CASTLKDRDTDTQYF. The CDR3, as DNA: TGTGCCAGCACCCTCAAGGACCGAGACACAGATACGCAGTATTTT. The rearrangement uses TRBV2 and TRBJ2-3, with unresolved D. CDR3 length: 15 amino acids. The germline V and J ends were trimmed by 7 bases and 2 bases, with 16 bases remaining between them. Germline CDR1 and CDR2: SNHLY and FYNNEI.

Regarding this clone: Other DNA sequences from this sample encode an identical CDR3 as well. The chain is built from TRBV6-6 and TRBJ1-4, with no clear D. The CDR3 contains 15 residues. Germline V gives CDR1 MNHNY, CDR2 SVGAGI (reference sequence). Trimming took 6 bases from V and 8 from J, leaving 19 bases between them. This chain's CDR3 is CASRPLGQSHEKLFF. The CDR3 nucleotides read TGTGCCAGCAGACCCTTAGGTCAATCCCACGAAAAACTGTTTTTT.

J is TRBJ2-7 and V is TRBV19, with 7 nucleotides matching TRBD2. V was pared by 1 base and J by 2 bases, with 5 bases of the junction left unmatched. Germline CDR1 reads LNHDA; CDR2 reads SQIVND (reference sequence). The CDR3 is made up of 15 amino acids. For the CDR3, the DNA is TGTGCCAGTAGTATAGGCCCCCTAGCGGCCTACGAGCAGTACTTC. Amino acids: CASSIGPLAAYEQYF.

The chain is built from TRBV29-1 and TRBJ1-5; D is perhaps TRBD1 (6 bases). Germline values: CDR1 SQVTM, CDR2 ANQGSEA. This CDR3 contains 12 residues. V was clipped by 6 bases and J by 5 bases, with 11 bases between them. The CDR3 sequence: CSVGHRDQPQHF. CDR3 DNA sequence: TGCAGCGTGGGACATAGGGATCAGCCCCAGCATTTT.

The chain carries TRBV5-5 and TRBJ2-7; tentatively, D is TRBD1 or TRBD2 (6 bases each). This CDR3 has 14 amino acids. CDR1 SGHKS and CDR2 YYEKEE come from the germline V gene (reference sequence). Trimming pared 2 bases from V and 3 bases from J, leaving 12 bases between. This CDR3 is CASSFSAGHYEQYF. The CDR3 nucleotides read TGTGCCAGCAGCTTCTCTGCGGGACACTACGAGCAGTACTTC.

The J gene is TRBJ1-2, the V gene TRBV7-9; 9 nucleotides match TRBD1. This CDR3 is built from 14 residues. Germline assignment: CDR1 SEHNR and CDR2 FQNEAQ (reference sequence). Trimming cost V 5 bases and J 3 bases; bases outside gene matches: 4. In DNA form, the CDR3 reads TGTGCCAGCAGCGAGACAGGGGGGGACTATGGCTACACCTTC. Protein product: CASSETGGDYGYTF.

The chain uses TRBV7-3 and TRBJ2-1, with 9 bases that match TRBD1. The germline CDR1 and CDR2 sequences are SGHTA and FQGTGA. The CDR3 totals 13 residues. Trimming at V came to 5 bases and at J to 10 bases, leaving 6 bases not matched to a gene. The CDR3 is CASSPQGAGEQFF. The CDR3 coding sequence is TGTGCCAGCAGCCCACAGGGGGCTGGGGAGCAGTTCTTC.

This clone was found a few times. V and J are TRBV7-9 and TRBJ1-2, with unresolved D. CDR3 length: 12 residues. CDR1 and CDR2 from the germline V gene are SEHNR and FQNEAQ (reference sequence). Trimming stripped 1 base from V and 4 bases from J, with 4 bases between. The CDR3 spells CASSLVGYGYTF. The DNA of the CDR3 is TGTGCCAGCAGCTTAGTGGGCTATGGCTACACCTTC. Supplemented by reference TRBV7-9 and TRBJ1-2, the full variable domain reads DTGVSQNPRHKITKRGQNVTFRCDPISEHNRLYWYRQTLGQGPEFLTYFQNEAQLEKSRLLSDRFSAERPKGSFSTLEIQRTEQGDSAMYLCASSLVGYGYTFGSGTRLTVV.